The entry below gives a single TCR beta chain sequence along with its context. Its recognized antigen is unknown. No base quality values were provided; no much bigger clone lies one nucleotide off. The immunoSEQ Assay, a bias-controlled multiplex PCR, was used to amplify TCRbeta CDR3 regions from genomic DNA. The original methods were these. The number of nucleated cells in each sample was estimated from the amplification of reference gene primers within the assay. To quantify the absolute abundance of each unique TCRbeta CDR3 rearrangement, sequence reads were collapsed and filtered. For each sample, productive Simpson clonality was calculated by taking the square root of Simpson's diversity index across productive rearrangements. In TCRdb, the immuneACCESS table is reduced to in-frame sequences with V and J assigned. These tables do not hold every clone; where another copy was compared, an unresolved V gene accounts for under half, and the others remain unexplained. That table furnishes V, J and clone size, whereas the DNA furnished D and trimming. The sample table shows over 250,000 clones, and over 75% are seen once. About 10% of the sample belongs to the ten largest clones.

This sample is part of a study of blood T cell repertoires in COVID-19 (dated by TCRdb to the early 2020s). For the wider study: Samples covering the acute and convalescent phases of COVID-19 were provided by collaborators in the United States, Italy and Spain. Nearly every sample came with metadata listing a de-identified subject ID, COVID-19 status, age in years and sex. The dataset comprised deeply sampled blood TCRbeta repertoires from subjects exposed to, actively infected with, or recovered from COVID-19. Where available, HLA class I and class II types were obtained from metadata supplied by the sample provider rather than from assay-based typing. The prospective study material was composed of cDNA or gDNA derived from T cells, B-cell-depleted T cells, or PBMCs. The samples were drawn from the first 160 participants of the ongoing ImmuneRACE study and from 950 to 1,500 subjects provided by 6 global collaborators. The repertoires were released in a freely available public database intended as a resource for research on the immune response to SARS-CoV-2. Points the paper makes about the study in general: Clinical and demographic metadata were provided uncurated, with the amount varying by source and participant.

Sequences MNHEY (CDR1) and SVGEGT (CDR2) are obtained from the germline V gene. Counted from cysteine to phenylalanine, this CDR3 has 14 amino acids. The DNA shown is the 42-base CDR3, in frame from base 1. The junction carries 10 bases between V and J, which are trimmed by 6 bases and 1 base respectively. Collaborating institutions collected whole blood in K2EDTA tubes following their own protocols. For TCRbeta analysis, collaborators shipped samples as frozen whole blood, isolated PBMCs, or DNA extracted from either of those sample types. Sample: peripheral blood. The sequence links TRBV6-2 or TRBV6-3 to TRBJ2-1; a confident D gene designation cannot be given. The clonotype comes from a woman in her seventies with acute or convalescent COVID-19. The base sequence is TGTGCCAGCAGCCCCTATGAATCCTACAATGAGCAGTTCTTC. Translated, it reads CASSPYESYNEQFF.